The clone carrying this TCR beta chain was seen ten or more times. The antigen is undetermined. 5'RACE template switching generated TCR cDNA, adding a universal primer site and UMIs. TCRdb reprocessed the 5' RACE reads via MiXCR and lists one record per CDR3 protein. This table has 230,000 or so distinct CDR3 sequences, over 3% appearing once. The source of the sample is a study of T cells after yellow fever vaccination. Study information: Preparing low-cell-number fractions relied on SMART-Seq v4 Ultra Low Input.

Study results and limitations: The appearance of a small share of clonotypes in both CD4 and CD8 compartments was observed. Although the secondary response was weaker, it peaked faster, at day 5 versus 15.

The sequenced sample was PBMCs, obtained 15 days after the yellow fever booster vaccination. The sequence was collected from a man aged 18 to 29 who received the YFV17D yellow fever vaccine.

CDR3 loop: CASSLLTSGTDTQYF. CDR3 bases: TGTGCCAGCAGCTTGCTAACTAGCGGCACAGATACGCAGTATTTT. The chain carries TRBV5-6 and TRBJ2-3; 7 bases line up with TRBD2. The CDR3 sequence is 15 residues long. J lost 1 base, V lost 1 base, and 3 bases had no gene match. CDR1 SGHDT and CDR2 YYEEEE come from the germline V gene.